A single sample gave rise to the 28 T cell receptor beta chains below, sequenced in a study of cytomegalovirus exposure and HLA in healthy donors. Primers for the PCR totalled 60 Vbeta and 13 Jbeta. Data came from immunoSEQ multiplex PCR; TCRdb stores just in-frame clones and leaves some out. The sample has some 120,000 clones, over 60% seen once; the top ten hold 4% to 5.5%. The sequenced sample was PBMCs. These receptors came from a man younger than 40 in good health and CMV-seropositive.

This clone has just a few counts. V usage is TRBV5-4 and J usage is TRBJ1-2, with TRBD1 identical over 8 bases. The CDR3 length is 14 residues. Per germline, CDR1 SGHNT and CDR2 YYREEE (reference sequence). The J segment lost 7 bases and the V segment lost 1 base, leaving 6 bases of the junction unmatched. The CDR3 loop reads CASSLLSDRGGYTF. The CDR3 coding sequence is TGTGCCAGCAGCTTGCTTAGTGACAGGGGTGGCTACACCTTC.

The chain recombines TRBV11-2 with TRBJ1-1; D not resolved. Trimming took 2 bases from V and 2 from J, leaving 9 bases between them. Germline assignment: CDR1 SGHAT and CDR2 FQNNGV. This CDR3 has 14 amino acids. The CDR3 bases are TGTGCCAGCAGCTTAATAGGAGGAAACACTGAAGCTTTCTTT. It specifies CASSLIGGNTEAFF.

The rearrangement joins TRBV21-1 to TRBJ2-6; TRBD2 is taken as the D call from the table, unchecked against the DNA. TRBV21-1 is a listed pseudogene. The length of the CDR3 is 17 residues. CDR3 bases: TGTGCCAGCACACCTAGCGGGATAAGCTCTGGGGCCAACGTCCTGACTTTC. Translating gives CASTPSGISSGANVLTF.

This chain joins TRBV11-1 and TRBJ2-3, with 9 bases lining up with TRBD1. Germline CDR1 is SGHAT and CDR2 is FQDESV (reference sequence). This CDR3 is 14 amino acids long. Trimming cost V 4 bases and J 6 bases; bases outside gene matches: 5. CDR3 amino acids: CASSSGTGFDTQYF. The DNA of the CDR3 is TGTGCCAGCAGCTCCGGGACAGGGTTTGATACGCAGTATTTT.

V gene TRBV6-5 combines with J gene TRBJ2-5, with TRBD2 matching over 11 bases. The CDR3 length is 15 residues. Germline V gives CDR1 MNHEY, CDR2 SVGAGI. Losses at the gene ends were 6 bases for V and 3 bases for J; bases not matched to a gene: 6. CDR3: CASRGLAANKETQYF. DNA of the CDR3: TGTGCCAGCAGGGGACTAGCGGCGAACAAAGAGACCCAGTACTTC.

The gene calls are TRBV7-6 and TRBJ2-3; D perhaps matches TRBD2 (6 bases). The germline gives CDR1 SGHVS, CDR2 FNYEAQ. The ends were cut back, 6 bases at V and 1 base at J, with 14 bases in the middle. This CDR3 is built from 15 residues. The DNA for the CDR3 is TGTGCCAGCAGTTTTGGAGCGGGCCGCACAGATACGCAGTATTTT. Its translation is CASSFGAGRTDTQYF.

This clone is a singleton in its sample. The chain carries TRBV5-6 and TRBJ1-2, with 10 bases fitting TRBD1. Germline CDR1 reads SGHDT; CDR2 reads YYEEEE. V lost 3 bases and J lost 8; bases outside the gene matches: 1. The CDR3 covers 12 residues. The CDR3 DNA is TGTGCCAGCAGCTGGGGACAGGGGGGCTACACCTTC. As protein: CASSWGQGGYTF.

J is TRBJ2-3 and V is TRBV5-6, with 10 bases matching TRBD2. This CDR3 contains 16 residues. CDR1 SGHDT and CDR2 YYEEEE come from the germline V gene. After removal of 8 bases from V and 8 bases from J, the junction contained 17 bases not matched to a gene. DNA of the CDR3: TGTGCCAGTTTATCTAGCGGGAGAAGGAGTACGGGTACGCAGTATTTT. It yields the protein CASLSSGRRSTGTQYF.

The chain combines TRBV5-1 with TRBJ1-2, with 7 bases aligning to TRBD1. CDR1 and CDR2 from the germline V gene are SGHRS and YFSETQ. Trimming took 0 bases from V and 7 from J; bases not matched to a gene: 12. This CDR3 is built from 16 residues. DNA for the CDR3: TGCGCCAGCAGCTTGGGTGCGACAGGGAGGTCCTTTGGCTACACCTTC. This sequence encodes CASSLGATGRSFGYTF. Drawing the rest from reference TRBV5-1 and TRBJ1-2, the complete variable domain is KAGVTQTPRYLIKTRGQQVTLSCSPISGHRSVSWYQQTPGQGLQFLFEYFSETQRNKGNFPGRFSGRQFSNSRSEMNVSTLELGDSALYLCASSLGATGRSFGYTFGSGTRLTVV.

The table lists this clone with a few counts. CDR3 sequence (DNA): TGTGCCAGTAGTGGACAGATCACCGATACGCAGTATTTT. Its protein is CASSGQITDTQYF. The chain joins TRBV19 to TRBJ2-3; D possibly corresponds to TRBD1 (6 bases). The CDR3 sequence is 13 residues long. Germline V gene sequence: CDR1 LNHDA, CDR2 SQIVND (reference sequence). Trimming pared 5 bases from V and 6 bases from J, leaving 12 bases between.

The J gene is TRBJ2-1, the V gene TRBV4-3; TRBD2 is a possible D gene (6 bases). There are 15 residues in the CDR3. Between the trimmed V and J ends, which lost 0 bases and 15 bases, there was a span of 21 bases. Germline-derived CDR1 and CDR2 are LGHNA and YSLEER. CDR3: CASSQEVAGLGLPFF. As DNA, the CDR3 is TGCGCCAGCAGCCAAGAAGTGGCGGGGCTGGGTCTCCCGTTCTTC.

This clone was found a few times. The chain links TRBV30 to TRBJ2-7; TRBD1 agrees at 9 bases. CDR1 and CDR2 from the germline V gene are GTSNPN and SVGIG (reference sequence). CDR3 size: 14 residues. Germline trimming cut 2 bases from V and 5 bases from J; bases unmatched to any gene: 7. In DNA, the CDR3 is TGTGCCTGGAGTTTTGGACAGGGGAGAAACGAGCAGTACTTC. This gives the protein CAWSFGQGRNEQYF.

The table lists this clone with a count of one. Here the CDR3 omits its conserved ending phenylalanine or tryptophan, so a read error is the likely source. V gene TRBV7-2 combines with J gene TRBJ1-5, with 8 nucleotides matching TRBD1. CDR1 SGHTA and CDR2 FQGNSA come from the germline V gene. V trimming: 5 bases; J trimming: 2 bases; junction bases outside the gene matches: 8. This CDR3 contains 16 residues. Here the CDR3 DNA reads TGTGCCAGCAGCCTCGACGGACAGGGCGGCAATCAGCCCCAGCATCTT. This translates into CASSLDGQGGNQPQHL.

The rearrangement joins TRBV7-2 to TRBJ2-1; D not certain. The CDR3 covers 13 residues. Germline values: CDR1 SGHTA, CDR2 FQGNSA. Trimming removed 0 bases at V and 7 bases at J, with 7 bases between. CDR3 sequence reads: CASSLAFLNEQFF. CDR3 nucleotides: TGTGCCAGCAGCTTAGCATTCCTGAATGAGCAGTTCTTC.

This clone was seen only once. The chain combines TRBV21-1 with TRBJ2-7; the table's D call of TRBD1 was not tested on the DNA. TRBV21-1 is noted as a pseudogene. The CDR3 runs 19 residues. The CDR3 sequence: CASNFLGMRQKIRSYEQYF. The CDR3 region has the DNA TGTGCCAGCAACTTTCTGGGAATGAGACAGAAGATTCGGTCCTACGAGCAGTACTTC.

V gene TRBV5-1 combines with J gene TRBJ2-7; TRBD2 matches 8 bases. In germline, CDR1 is SGHRS, CDR2 YFSETQ. V trimming: 4 bases; J trimming: 4 bases; junction bases outside the gene matches: 7. This CDR3 has 14 amino acids. DNA for the CDR3: TGCGCCAGCAGCCAACCGACTAGCGTATACGAGCAGTACTTC. Translating gives CASSQPTSVYEQYF. The entire variable domain, with the rest obtained from reference TRBV5-1 and TRBJ2-7, is as follows: KAGVTQTPRYLIKTRGQQVTLSCSPISGHRSVSWYQQTPGQGLQFLFEYFSETQRNKGNFPGRFSGRQFSNSRSEMNVSTLELGDSALYLCASSQPTSVYEQYFGPGTRLTVT.

This sequence joins TRBV15 and TRBJ2-1; 11 bases map to TRBD2. With V trimmed by 6 bases and J by 4 bases, 5 bases remained unmatched. From germline, CDR1 is LNHNV and CDR2 YYDKDF (reference sequence). There are 15 residues in the CDR3. The chain's CDR3 is CATSTLAGVYNEQFF. As DNA, the CDR3 is TGTGCCACCAGTACACTAGCGGGAGTATACAATGAGCAGTTCTTC.

The V and J genes are TRBV4-1 and TRBJ2-5, with 8 bases that match TRBD2. Germline lookup yields CDR1 MGHRA and CDR2 YSYEKL. V gave up 2 bases and J gave up 2 bases; unmatched junction bases: 7. The CDR3 has 16 amino acids. The CDR3 DNA follows: TGCGCCAGCAGCCAACCCCGGGGGGGCCAACAAGAGACCCAGTACTTC. The encoded protein is CASSQPRGGQQETQYF.

The chain employs TRBV4-2 and TRBJ2-7; D possibly corresponds to TRBD2 (6 bases). CDR1 and CDR2 from the germline V gene are LGHNA and YNFKEQ. The CDR3 runs to 15 residues. V shed 1 base and J shed 6 bases, with 16 bases lying between them. The CDR3 protein is CASSQVQTEGSEQYF. In DNA form, the CDR3 reads TGTGCCAGCAGCCAAGTTCAAACGGAGGGTTCCGAGCAGTACTTC.

The J gene is TRBJ2-3, the V gene TRBV11-3; D is ambiguous. In germline, CDR1 is SGHNT, CDR2 YENEEA. V was pared by 5 bases and J by 0 bases, with 24 bases between. The length of the CDR3 is 19 residues. The CDR3 loop reads CASSPIDPETGDSTDTQYF. The CDR3 region has the DNA TGTGCCAGCAGCCCCATCGATCCGGAGACTGGAGATAGCACAGATACGCAGTATTTT.

The chain couples TRBV4-3 to TRBJ2-7; a possible D gene is TRBD2 (6 bases). The CDR3 covers 17 residues. Trimming removed 0 bases at V and 5 bases at J, with 20 bases between. Germline-derived CDR1 and CDR2 are LGHNA and YSLEER. CDR3 residues: CASSQDLWGVSYDEQYF. For the CDR3, the DNA is TGCGCCAGCAGCCAAGATCTTTGGGGGGTCTCCTACGACGAGCAGTACTTC.

The chain joins TRBV7-8 to TRBJ1-2; the D gene is possibly TRBD1 (5 bases). The germline V and J ends were trimmed by 6 bases and 0 bases, with 8 bases remaining between them. The germline CDR1 and CDR2 sequences are SGHVS and FQNEAQ. This CDR3 contains 13 residues. CDR3 nucleotide sequence: TGTGCCAGCAGTCGGACAACTAACTATGGCTACACCTTC. Its translation is CASSRTTNYGYTF.

A word on this clone: Other nucleotide sequences from this sample produce the same CDR3. CDR3 region: CASSFSGGHTGELFF. Written as DNA, the CDR3 is TGTGCCAGCAGCTTTAGCGGAGGCCACACCGGGGAGCTGTTTTTT. The rearrangement links TRBV7-6 to TRBJ2-2, with D possibly TRBD2 on 6 matching bases. V was trimmed by 3 bases and J by 3 bases, leaving 11 bases between them. The germline gives CDR1 SGHVS, CDR2 FNYEAQ. The CDR3 sequence is 15 residues long.

The chain combines TRBV6-6 with TRBJ1-4; 7 positions match TRBD1. The V and J ends lost 4 bases and 3 bases, in that order; junction bases with no gene match: 5. The CDR3 runs to 15 residues. Germline assignment: CDR1 MNHNY and CDR2 SVGAGI (reference sequence). CDR3 sequence (DNA): TGTGCCAGCAGTTCTGTAGGGGGCCCTAATGAAAAACTGTTTTTT. The encoded protein is CASSSVGGPNEKLFF.

The genes are TRBV18 and TRBJ2-7, with TRBD2 matching 9 bases. The germline V gene has CDR1 KGHSH and CDR2 LQKENI. V shed 4 bases, J shed 4 bases, and the junction held 8 bases outside the gene matches. The CDR3 totals 15 residues. The CDR3, as DNA: TGTGCCAGCTCACTCGTAGCGGGAGTCACGTACGAGCAGTACTTC. Protein product: CASSLVAGVTYEQYF.

The J gene is TRBJ2-2, the V gene TRBV6-1; 7 nucleotides align to TRBD1. This CDR3 has 15 residues. V gave up 8 bases and J gave up 5 bases; unmatched junction bases: 11. Germline values: CDR1 MNHNS, CDR2 SASEGT. The CDR3 here is CASLASGQITGELFF. The CDR3 bases are TGTGCCAGCCTCGCCTCGGGACAGATAACCGGGGAGCTGTTTTTT.

The chain combines TRBV6-5 with TRBJ2-2; D ambiguous. The CDR3 totals 14 residues. Germline V gives CDR1 MNHEY, CDR2 SVGAGI. Deletions cut 3 bases from V and 1 base from J, with 6 bases between. CDR3: CASSYTGNTGELFF. DNA for the CDR3: TGTGCCAGCAGTTATACGGGGAACACCGGGGAGCTGTTTTTT.

The J gene is TRBJ2-1, the V gene TRBV2; possible D gene TRBD2, 5 bases. V was shortened by 10 bases and J by 7 bases, with 26 bases between the two germline ends. The CDR3 has 16 amino acids. Per the germline V gene, CDR1 is SNHLY and CDR2 is FYNNEI. The CDR3 coding sequence is TGTGCCATGATCCCCCCCCTAGGGTTGTCGGGGAATGAGCAGTTCTTC. Protein sequence: CAMIPPLGLSGNEQFF.